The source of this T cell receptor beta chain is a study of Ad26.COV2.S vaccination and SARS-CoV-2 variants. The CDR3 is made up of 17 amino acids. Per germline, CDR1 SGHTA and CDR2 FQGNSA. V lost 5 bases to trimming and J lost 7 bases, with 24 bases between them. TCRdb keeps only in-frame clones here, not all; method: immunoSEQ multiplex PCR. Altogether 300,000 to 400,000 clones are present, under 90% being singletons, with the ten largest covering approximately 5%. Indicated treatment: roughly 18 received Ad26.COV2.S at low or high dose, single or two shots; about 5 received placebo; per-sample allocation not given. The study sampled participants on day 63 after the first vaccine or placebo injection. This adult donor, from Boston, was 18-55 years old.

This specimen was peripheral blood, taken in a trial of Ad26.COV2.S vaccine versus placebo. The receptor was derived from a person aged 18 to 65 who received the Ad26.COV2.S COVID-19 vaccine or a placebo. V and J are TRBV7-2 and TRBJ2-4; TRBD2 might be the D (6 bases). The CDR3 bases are TGTGCCAGCAGCCCACCGGTAGGTGCGGGACTGGTGAACATTCAGTACTTC. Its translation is CASSPPVGAGLVNIQYF.